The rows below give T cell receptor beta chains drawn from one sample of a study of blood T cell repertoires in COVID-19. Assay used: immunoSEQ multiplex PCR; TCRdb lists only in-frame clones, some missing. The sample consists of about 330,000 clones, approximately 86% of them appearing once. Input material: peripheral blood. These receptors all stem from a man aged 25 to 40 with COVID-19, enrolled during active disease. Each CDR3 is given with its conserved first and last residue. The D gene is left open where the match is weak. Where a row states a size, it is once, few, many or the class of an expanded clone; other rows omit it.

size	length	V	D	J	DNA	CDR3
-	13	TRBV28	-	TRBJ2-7	TGTGCCAGCAGACGCCTAGTCCCCTACGAGCAGTACTTC	CASRRLVPYEQYF
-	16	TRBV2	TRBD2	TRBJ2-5	TGTGCCAGCAGTCCGAGCGGGATTAAGCTACAAGAGACCCAGTACTTC	CASSPSGIKLQETQYF
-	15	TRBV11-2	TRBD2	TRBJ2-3	TGTGCCAGCAGCCGTTCGCGGGAGGGAACAGATACGCAGTATTTT	CASSRSREGTDTQYF
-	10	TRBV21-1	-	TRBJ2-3	TGTGCCAGCAGCGACTGGAGGCAGTATTTT	CASSDWRQYF
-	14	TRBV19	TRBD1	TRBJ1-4	TGTGCCAGTAGTGTTGGACAGGGGGGAGAAAAACTGTTTTTT	CASSVGQGGEKLFF
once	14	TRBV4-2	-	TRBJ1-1	TGTGCCAGCAGCCAAGAAGGGGGTTACACTGAAGCTTTCTTT	CASSQEGGYTEAFF
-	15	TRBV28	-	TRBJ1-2	TGTGCCAGCAGGGGAGCGGGACCCCGGGGCTATGGCTACACCTTC	CASRGAGPRGYGYTF
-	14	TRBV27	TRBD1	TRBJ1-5	TGTGCCAGCGCCTTACAGGGGGCGGGTCAGCCCCAGCATTTT	CASALQGAGQPQHF
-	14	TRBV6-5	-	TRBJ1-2	TGTGCCAGCAGCCTCGGGGAGGGAACCTATGGCTACACCTTC	CASSLGEGTYGYTF
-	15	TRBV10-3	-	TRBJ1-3	TGTGCCACCAGGTTTATGGGAGGCTCTGGAAACACCATATATTTT	CATRFMGGSGNTIYF
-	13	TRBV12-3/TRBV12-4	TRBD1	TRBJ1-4	TGTGCCAGCAGACCTCACAGGGGACGGGAACTGTTTTTT	CASRPHRGRELFF
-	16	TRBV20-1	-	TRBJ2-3	TGCAGTGCTAGTCGGCCTCGTAAGGGGGACACAGATACGCAGTATTTT	CSASRPRKGDTDTQYF
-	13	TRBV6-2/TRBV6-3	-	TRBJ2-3	TGTGCCAGCAGCCGGGACAACACAGATACGCAGTATTTT	CASSRDNTDTQYF
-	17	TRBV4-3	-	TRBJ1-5	TGCGCCAGCAGCCAAGATATTGGGGGAGGGGGCAATCAGCCCCAGCATTTT	CASSQDIGGGGNQPQHF
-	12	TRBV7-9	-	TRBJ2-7	TGTGCCAGCAGCCGGGACTTCGCCGAGCAGTACTTC	CASSRDFAEQYF
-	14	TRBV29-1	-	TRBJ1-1	TGCAGCGTTGGTACGTTTCTCGGGGGTGCTGAAGCTTTCTTT	CSVGTFLGGAEAFF
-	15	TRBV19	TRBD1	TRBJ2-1	TGTGCCAGTAGTAGGACAGGGGTCACCGTCGGGGAGCAGTTCTTC	CASSRTGVTVGEQFF
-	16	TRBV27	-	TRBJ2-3	TGTGCCAGCAGTGCGGTCGAGGCCCAACCCACAGATACGCAGTATTTT	CASSAVEAQPTDTQYF
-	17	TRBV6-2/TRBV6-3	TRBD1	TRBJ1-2	TGTGCCAGCAGCCCGCCGGGACAGAAAACAGTCTTCTATGGCTACACCTTC	CASSPPGQKTVFYGYTF
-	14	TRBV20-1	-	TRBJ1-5	TGCAGTGCTAGTTCCGGACAGTATGATCAGCCCCAGCATTTT	CSASSGQYDQPQHF
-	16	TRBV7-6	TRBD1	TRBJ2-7	TGTGCCAGCAGCTTAGCGCCAGGGACAGGGCGTAACGAGCAGTACTTC	CASSLAPGTGRNEQYF
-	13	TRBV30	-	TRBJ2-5	TGTGCCTGGAGTGTGAGGGGGATTGGGACCCAGTACTTC	CAWSVRGIGTQYF
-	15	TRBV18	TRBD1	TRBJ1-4	TGTGCCAGCTCACCACCGGGACAGGGGATCGGAAAACTGTTTTTT	CASSPPGQGIGKLFF
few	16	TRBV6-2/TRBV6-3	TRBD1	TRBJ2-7	TGTGCCAGCAGTTACTCTGAGGACAGGGCACCCTACGAGCAGTACTTC	CASSYSEDRAPYEQYF
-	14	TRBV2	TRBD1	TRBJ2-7	TGTGCCAGCAGTGGGGGACAGGGGCGCAACGAGCAGTACTTC	CASSGGQGRNEQYF
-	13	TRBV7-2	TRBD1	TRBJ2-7	TGTGCCAGCAGCGGGACAGGGCGTGACGAGCAGTACTTC	CASSGTGRDEQYF
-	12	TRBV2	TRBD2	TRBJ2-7	TGTGCCAGCAGAGGGGAGGGCCAGGAGCAGTACTTC	CASRGEGQEQYF
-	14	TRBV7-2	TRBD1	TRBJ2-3	TGTGCCAGCAGCTGGGACAGAAGCACAGATACGCAGTATTTT	CASSWDRSTDTQYF
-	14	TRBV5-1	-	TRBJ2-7	TGCGCCAGCAGCCCCAGGACAAACTCCTACGAGCAGTACTTC	CASSPRTNSYEQYF
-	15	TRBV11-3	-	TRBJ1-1	TGTGCCAGCAGCTTAGGGGCCTTGGTGAACACTGAAGCTTTCTTT	CASSLGALVNTEAFF
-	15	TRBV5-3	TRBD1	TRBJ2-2	TGTGCCAGAAGCCTGACAGGGGGTAGCACCGGGGAGCTGTTTTTT	CARSLTGGSTGELFF
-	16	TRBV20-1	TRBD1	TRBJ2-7	TGCAGTGCTAGTCGGTGGCAGGGACAGGGTGCCTACGAGCAGTACTTC	CSASRWQGQGAYEQYF
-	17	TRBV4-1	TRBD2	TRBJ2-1	TGCGCCAGCAGCCAACTTGGGACTACGAGCTCCTACAATGAGCAGTTCTTC	CASSQLGTTSSYNEQFF
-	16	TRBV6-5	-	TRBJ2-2	TGTGCCAGCAGTTACTCGTTAGCGGCGAACACCGGGGAGCTGTTTTTT	CASSYSLAANTGELFF
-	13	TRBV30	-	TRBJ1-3	TGTGCCTGGAGTTTTTACTCTGGAAACACCATATATTTT	CAWSFYSGNTIYF
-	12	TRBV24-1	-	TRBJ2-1	TGCGCCACCAGTGTAGGAGGGAATGAGCAGTTCTTC	CATSVGGNEQFF
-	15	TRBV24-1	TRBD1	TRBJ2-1	TGTGCCACCAGTGATCACACTACAGGGGGGCATGAGCAGTTCTTC	CATSDHTTGGHEQFF
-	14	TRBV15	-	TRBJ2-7	TGTGCCACCAGCAGAGATGAGGGAAACTACGAGCAGTACTTC	CATSRDEGNYEQYF
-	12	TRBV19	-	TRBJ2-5	TGTGCCAGTAGTATGAACGGGGAGACCCAGTACTTC	CASSMNGETQYF